The present T cell receptor beta chain was sequenced within a study of shared clonotypes between healthy human individuals. The study's findings and limits: It was the few donors that limited the genetic and exposure-history diversity represented.

Repertoires were generated with immunoSEQ multiplex PCR, while TCRdb's copy carries only in-frame clones and drops some. The repertoire holds some 2,100,000 clones, with roughly 91% as singletons. Naive CD8 isolation took CD45RO-negative cells positively selected for CCR7 and excluded terminally differentiated effector memory CD45RA+ cells. All donors were Caucasian adults living in Nashville, Tennessee. With respect to this clone: The antigen remains undetermined.

Germline loops: CDR1 MGHRA, CDR2 YSYEKL. Trimming left V 4 bases short and J 5 bases short, with 14 bases between. CDR3 size: 14 residues. The clonotype comes from a man in his late teens or twenties in good health. Some clones in this sample may be carry-over from other donors' samples. J is TRBJ2-5 and V is TRBV4-1; perhaps TRBD2 as D (5 bases). Sequenced input: naive CD8+ T cells from PBMCs. CDR3 residues: CASSPLGVWETQYF. CDR3 coding DNA: TGCGCCAGCAGCCCCCTCGGGGTGTGGGAGACCCAGTACTTC.